This paragraph reports one TCR beta chain. Its antigen remains unidentified. Trimming at V came to 6 bases and at J to 4 bases, leaving 3 bases not matched to a gene. CDR1 is MNHNS and CDR2 is SASEGT in the germline V gene. This CDR3 contains 14 residues. A universal primer site arose from template switching, and cDNA bore unique molecular identifiers. TCRdb recomputed calls from the 5' RACE reads with MiXCR, one row per CDR3 protein. Of 700,000 to 950,000 distinct CDR3 sequences in the sample, about 12% were seen once. This specimen belongs to a study of identical twins. Study-wide points: Out-of-frame alpha sequences shared by twins were enriched for low generation probability. Researchers reported weaker excess twin sharing in beta out-of-frame sequences.

Another study also made use of these data, one on yellow fever vaccine responses in identical twins.

The receptor was derived from a woman aged 18-35 years in good health. V usage is TRBV6-1 and J usage is TRBJ2-3; 11 positions agree with TRBD2. Input material: PBMCs. CDR3 in amino acids: CASRETSGADTQYF. The CDR3 nucleotides read TGTGCCAGCAGGGAGACTAGCGGGGCAGATACGCAGTATTTT.